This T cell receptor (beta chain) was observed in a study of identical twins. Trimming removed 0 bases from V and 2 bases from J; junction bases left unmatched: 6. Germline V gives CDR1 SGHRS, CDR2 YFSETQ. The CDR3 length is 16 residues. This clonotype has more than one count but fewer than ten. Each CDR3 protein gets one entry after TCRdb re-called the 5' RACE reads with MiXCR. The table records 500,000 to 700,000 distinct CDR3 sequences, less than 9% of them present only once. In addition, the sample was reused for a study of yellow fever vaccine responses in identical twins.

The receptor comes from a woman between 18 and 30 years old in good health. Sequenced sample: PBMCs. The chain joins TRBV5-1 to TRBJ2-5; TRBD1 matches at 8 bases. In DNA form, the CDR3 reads TGCGCCAGCAGCTTGGTATCGACAGGGGCTCAAGAGACCCAGTACTTC. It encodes CASSLVSTGAQETQYF.